Listed below are T cell receptor beta chains from one sample, sequenced in a study of blood T cell repertoires in COVID-19. Generated by immunoSEQ multiplex PCR, the TCRdb table keeps only in-frame clones and is missing some. The sample includes 220,000 or so clones, roughly 89% of them seen just once. Material for sequencing was PBMCs or T cells enriched from blood (not recorded which). The receptor source for this set is a man in his thirties or forties who had been exposed to COVID-19. The CDR3 runs from the conserved cysteine through the conserved F or W. The D gene is left open where the match is weak. Expanded clones get a size class; other rows say once, few or many, or leave the size out.

d_call	j_call	v_call	clone_size	cdr3_nt	cdr3_aa
-	TRBJ1-5	TRBV18	-	TGTGCCAGCTCCCTACCGGGGGATCAGCCCCAGCATTTT	CASSLPGDQPQHF
TRBD1	TRBJ1-1	TRBV30	once	TGTGCCTGGAGTGCAGGGGGTACCGGCACTGAAGCTTTCTTT	CAWSAGGTGTEAFF
-	TRBJ2-1	TRBV27	-	TGTGCCAGTCTTCCCCAGACTCTAACCTACAATGAGCAGTTCTTC	CASLPQTLTYNEQFF
-	TRBJ1-1	TRBV12-5	-	TGTGCTAGTGGTTACGAAGGGGGCACTGAAGCTTTCTTT	CASGYEGGTEAFF
-	TRBJ1-5	TRBV2	-	TGTGCCAGCAGTTCACGCTCGGGGCGGGGGAATCAGCCCCAGCATTTT	CASSSRSGRGNQPQHF
-	TRBJ2-3	TRBV7-6	-	TGTGCCAGCAGCGCCGCCCCGGGACACCAACCCACAGATACGCAGTATTTT	CASSAAPGHQPTDTQYF
-	TRBJ1-6	TRBV6-5	-	TGTGCCAGCATGTCGGGGAACAATTCACCCCTCCACTTT	CASMSGNNSPLHF
TRBD2	TRBJ2-7	TRBV7-9	once	TGTGCCAGCAGCCCCCCGGGACTAGCTGGGGAGCAGTACTTC	CASSPPGLAGEQYF
-	TRBJ1-2	TRBV9	-	TGTGCCAGCACCGCCCCCAGACAGACCCCCAACTATGGCTACACCTTC	CASTAPRQTPNYGYTF
TRBD1	TRBJ1-5	TRBV3-1/TRBV3-2	-	TGTGCCAGCAGCCTAGGGACAGGCAATCAGCCCCAGCATTTT	CASSLGTGNQPQHF
TRBD1	TRBJ1-6	TRBV5-1	once	TGCGCCAGCAGCCCCGACAGGGTAGGTTCACCCCTCCACTTT	CASSPDRVGSPLHF
-	TRBJ1-5	TRBV3-1/TRBV3-2	once	TGTGCCAGCAGCCAAGAGGGATCGGGGGATCCTTATAGCAATCAGCCCCAGCATTTT	CASSQEGSGDPYSNQPQHF
-	TRBJ1-6	TRBV9	-	TGTGCCAGCAGCGTAGGATCTGGGAGCTCCTATAATTCACCCCTCCACTTT	CASSVGSGSSYNSPLHF
-	TRBJ2-7	TRBV1	-	TGCACCAGCAGCCAACCTTGGAGGAGCGGGGGGGCCTACGAGCAGTACTTC	CTSSQPWRSGGAYEQYF
TRBD2	TRBJ2-1	TRBV14	-	TGTGCCAGCAGCCAAATAGCGGGGGGGCTTTACAATGAGCAGTTCTTC	CASSQIAGGLYNEQFF
TRBD1	TRBJ1-1	TRBV10-3	once	TGTGCCATCAGAGAGAACAGGGGGGACACTGAAGCTTTCTTT	CAIRENRGDTEAFF
TRBD1	TRBJ1-4	TRBV19	-	TGTGCCAGTCGGGACAGACCTGGGGACACTAATGAAAAACTGTTTTTT	CASRDRPGDTNEKLFF
TRBD2	TRBJ2-3	TRBV18	-	TGTGCCAGCTCACCCTCAGCGGGGTACGGTACGCAGTATTTT	CASSPSAGYGTQYF
-	TRBJ1-1	TRBV7-3	-	TGTGCCAGCAATTTTTCCGGCACTGAAGCTTTCTTT	CASNFSGTEAFF
-	TRBJ1-2	TRBV12-5	-	TGTGCTAGTGGTTTGGCGGGTGGATATGGCTACACCTTC	CASGLAGGYGYTF
-	TRBJ1-3	TRBV5-4	many	TGTGCCAGCAGCTTGGGTGGAGGATCTCCCGGAAACACCATATATTTT	CASSLGGGSPGNTIYF
-	TRBJ2-1	TRBV6-1	-	TGTGCCAGCAGTGAAGTCCTGGGCCGCAATGAGCAGTTCTTC	CASSEVLGRNEQFF
TRBD1	TRBJ1-2	TRBV5-4	-	TGTGCCAGCAGCTTGACAGGGGTTGGTGGCTACACCTTC	CASSLTGVGGYTF
-	TRBJ1-4	TRBV4-3	-	TGCGCCAGCAGCCAAGATCCTCAGGGCTCTGAAAAACTGTTTTTT	CASSQDPQGSEKLFF
-	TRBJ1-2	TRBV4-1	few	TGCGCCAGCAGCCGTTACAGGGAACTAGACTATGGCTACACCTTC	CASSRYRELDYGYTF
-	TRBJ1-1	TRBV19	-	TGTGCCAGTAGTATAGAAAACAGCCACACTGAAGCTTTCTTT	CASSIENSHTEAFF
-	TRBJ2-1	TRBV21-1	-	TGTGCCAGCAGCGATCGCGGGGACAGGGGGTTTCCGAGCTCCTACAATGAGCAGTTCTTC	CASSDRGDRGFPSSYNEQFF
TRBD2	TRBJ2-3	TRBV4-2	-	TGTGCCAGCAGCCAAACCATAGCGGGGGGCACAGATACGCAGTATTTT	CASSQTIAGGTDTQYF
-	TRBJ1-2	TRBV12-5	-	TGTGCTAGTGGTCCACCGAATAGCTATGGCTACACCTTC	CASGPPNSYGYTF
-	TRBJ2-7	TRBV10-1	-	TGCGCCAGCAGTGAACAGGGAGGGAGTGAGCAGTACTTC	CASSEQGGSEQYF
TRBD1	TRBJ2-7	TRBV18	-	TGTGCCAGCTCACCACGGGACAGGGGCTACGAGCAGTACTTC	CASSPRDRGYEQYF
-	TRBJ2-2	TRBV3-1/TRBV3-2	-	TGTGCCAGCAGCCAGCTTCCCGGGACACCCCGGATGTTTTTAAACACCGGGGAGCTGTTTTTT	CASSQLPGTPRMFLNTGELFF
-	TRBJ1-4	TRBV7-2	-	TGTGCCAGCAGCTCGTGGGGGGTTGGGGAAAAACTGTTTTTT	CASSSWGVGEKLFF
TRBD1	TRBJ2-3	TRBV19	-	TGTGCCAGTAGTGGCTACAGGGGTAAGACAGATACGCAGTATTTT	CASSGYRGKTDTQYF
TRBD1	TRBJ2-7	TRBV5-1	once	TGCGCCAGCAGCCCGCCGGGACAGGAGTTCGGCGAGCAGTACTTC	CASSPPGQEFGEQYF
TRBD2	TRBJ2-3	TRBV7-2	-	TGTGCCAGCAGCCCGGGACTAGCGGGGGGAGTAGTCACAGATACGCAGTATTTT	CASSPGLAGGVVTDTQYF
-	TRBJ2-2	TRBV5-5	-	TGTGCCAGCAGCTTGAAGGGGTCTGGCGGGGAGCTGTTTTTT	CASSLKGSGGELFF
TRBD2	TRBJ2-7	TRBV4-2	-	TGTGCCAGCAGCCAGAGAGGACTAGCGGGCTTCTACGAGCAGTACTTC	CASSQRGLAGFYEQYF
-	TRBJ2-1	TRBV6-4	few	TGTGCCAGCAGTGACTCGAGCGGCTCCTACAATGAGCAGTTCTTC	CASSDSSGSYNEQFF
TRBD2	TRBJ2-5	TRBV7-7	-	TGTGCCAGCAGTTCATCTAGCGGGGGGGCCGCAGAGACCCAGTACTTC	CASSSSSGGAAETQYF
-	TRBJ2-7	TRBV5-4	few	TGTGCCAGCAGCTTGGTGGGGGGGGCCGCCGAGCAGTACTTC	CASSLVGGAAEQYF
-	TRBJ1-3	TRBV28	-	TGTGCCAGCAGTTCATGGGCCGGCAGGTCCGGAAACACCATATATTTT	CASSSWAGRSGNTIYF
-	TRBJ1-2	TRBV5-4	-	TGTGCCAGCAGCCCTGACAGCTATGGCTACACCTTC	CASSPDSYGYTF
-	TRBJ2-3	TRBV4-1	-	TGCGCCAGCAGCGTGACGGGGGGCCCCCGGGGAGATACGCAGTATTTT	CASSVTGGPRGDTQYF
TRBD1	TRBJ2-7	TRBV6-5	-	TGTGCCAGCAGTCCTTGGGACAGGGCCTACGAGCAGTACTTC	CASSPWDRAYEQYF
TRBD1	TRBJ2-1	TRBV7-9	-	TGTGCCAGCAGCTGGAACCGGGACAGCAATGAGCAGTTCTTC	CASSWNRDSNEQFF
TRBD2	TRBJ2-3	TRBV5-1	-	TGCGCCAGCAGCCCCGGATCTTCTAGCGGGGGAACAGATACGCAGTATTTT	CASSPGSSSGGTDTQYF
-	TRBJ1-2	TRBV6-5	-	TGTGCCAGCAGGGACAGCCTCTATGGCTACACCTTC	CASRDSLYGYTF
TRBD2	TRBJ2-5	TRBV5-1	-	TGCGCCAGCAGCCTCCGACTAGCGGGGGGAAAGGAGACCCAGTACTTC	CASSLRLAGGKETQYF
-	TRBJ1-1	TRBV4-1	-	TGCGCCAGCAGCGGAGTTCCGGGTCCGGGTGAAGCTTTCTTT	CASSGVPGPGEAFF
-	TRBJ1-2	TRBV4-2	-	TGTGCCAGCAGCCAAGATTGGACAGTCACCGCCTATGGCTACACCTTC	CASSQDWTVTAYGYTF
-	TRBJ2-4	TRBV9	-	TGTGCCAGCAGCTCCGATCGGTACATTCAGTACTTC	CASSSDRYIQYF
-	TRBJ1-2	TRBV12-3/TRBV12-4	-	TGTGCCAGCGGAAATGGGAGGGGCTACACCTTC	CASGNGRGYTF